This TCR beta chain was recorded in a study of cytomegalovirus exposure and HLA in healthy donors. There are 14 residues in the CDR3. Trimming cost V 5 bases and J 4 bases; bases outside gene matches: 8. CDR1 and CDR2 from the germline V gene are SNHLY and FYNNEI. The protocol was immunoSEQ multiplex PCR, while the TCRdb copy is restricted to in-frame clones and leaves out a portion. The table lists 80,000 to 95,000 clones, under 95% of them singletons. The sequencing sample was made of PBMCs. This receptor was obtained from a young woman in good health and CMV-seropositive. This rearrangement joins TRBV2 to TRBJ2-7; 7 bases align to TRBD1. The CDR3 region is CASSPLTGQYEQYF. CDR3 nucleotides: TGTGCCAGCAGTCCGCTGACAGGGCAGTACGAGCAGTACTTC. Filled out from reference TRBV2 and TRBJ2-7, the complete variable domain reads EPEVTQTPSHQVTQMGQEVILRCVPISNHLYFYWYRQILGQKVEFLVSFYNNEISEKSEIFDDQFSVERPDGSNFTLKIRSTKLEDSAMYFCASSPLTGQYEQYFGPGTRLTVT.